The clone carrying this TCR beta chain was observed a handful of times. As yet, its antigen is unknown. This specimen belongs to a study of T cells after yellow fever vaccination. Study-wide results and limits: Re-detected after boosting: most primary clones, 96% of CD4 and less than 90% of CD8. The presence of abundant clonotypes contaminating from the bulk population was possible in FACS-sorted repertoires. Among all clonotypes, a small share was observed in both CD4 and CD8 compartments.

The CDR3 runs to 15 residues. CDR1 is SGHTA, CDR2 FQGNSA, per germline. The V gene end was trimmed by 6 bases and the J gene end by 0 bases; junction bases not matched to a gene: 5. UMIs were added to TCR cDNA along with a universal primer site when it was made by 5'RACE template switching. One entry per CDR3 protein, called by TCRdb with MiXCR from the 5' RACE reads. The sample comprises 200,000 to 300,000 distinct CDR3 sequences, 10% to 15% of which are singletons, and 0.4% to 0.55% rests with the top ten. The TCR comes from a man aged 25-45 years who received the YFV17D yellow fever vaccine. Sequenced material: CD4+ T cells sorted from PBMCs, taken 45 days after the yellow fever booster vaccination. This chain links TRBV7-2 with TRBJ2-7; TRBD2 matches at 10 bases. CDR3 in DNA: TGTGCCAGCAGAATGGGACTAGCGTCCTCCTACGAGCAGTACTTC. Protein: CASRMGLASSYEQYF. Full variable domain (rest looked up from reference TRBV7-2 and TRBJ2-7): GAGVSQSPSNKVTEKGKDVELRCDPISGHTALYWYRQSLGQGLEFLIYFQGNSAPDKSGLPSDRFSAERTGGSVSTLTIQRTQQEDSAVYLCASRMGLASSYEQYFGPGTRLTVT.